Following are 25 T cell receptor beta chains from one sample sequenced in a study of Ad26.COV2.S vaccination and SARS-CoV-2 variants. Assay: immunoSEQ multiplex PCR; the TCRdb copy retains only in-frame clones and omits some. The table shows hundreds of thousands of clones, with 70% to 90% occurring only once. Treatment specified: approximately 18 received Ad26.COV2.S at low or high dose, single or two shots; about 5 received placebo; per-sample allocation not given. Collection of the samples took place on day 63 after the first injection of vaccine or placebo. The sample in question was peripheral blood, obtained in a trial of Ad26.COV2.S vaccine versus placebo. The origin of the receptors is a person between 18 and 65 years old who received the Ad26.COV2.S COVID-19 vaccine or a placebo.

This chain uses TRBV7-2 with TRBJ1-3; the match to TRBD1 covers 10 bases. The length of the CDR3 is 16 residues. V lost 2 bases and J lost 8; bases outside the gene matches: 9. CDR1 is SGHTA, CDR2 FQGNSA, per germline. CDR3 DNA: TGTGCCAGCAGCTTATTCGGGGGGACAGGGGCTGACACCATATATTTT. Translated: CASSLFGGTGADTIYF.

The rearrangement links TRBV7-3 to TRBJ2-5; 7 bases fit TRBD1. CDR1 and CDR2 from the germline V gene are SGHTA and FQGTGA. The CDR3 runs 15 residues. Trimming removed 5 bases from V and 4 bases from J; junction bases left unmatched: 10. The CDR3 DNA reads as TGTGCCAGCAGCCCCTTGGGACAGCCGGGAGAGACCCAGTACTTC. Translation: CASSPLGQPGETQYF.

V and J are TRBV19 and TRBJ2-6, with TRBD1 as a possible D gene (6 bases). This CDR3 contains 16 residues. Trimming removed 1 base at V and 4 bases at J, with 11 bases between. Germline V gene sequence: CDR1 LNHDA, CDR2 SQIVND (reference sequence). For the CDR3, the DNA is TGTGCCAGTAGTATAGGGACAGTTAAGGGGGCCAACGTCCTGACTTTC. Its translation is CASSIGTVKGANVLTF. The entire variable domain, with the rest obtained from reference TRBV19 and TRBJ2-6, is as follows: DGGITQSPKYLFRKEGQNVTLSCEQNLNHDAMYWYRQDPGQGLRLIYYSQIVNDFQKGDIAEGYSVSREKKESFPLTVTSAQKNPTAFYLCASSIGTVKGANVLTFGAGSRLTVL.

The chain is built from TRBV2 and TRBJ2-5; TRBD2 matches 7 bases. This CDR3 has 13 residues. Germline CDR1 and CDR2: SNHLY and FYNNEI. The trim removed 7 bases at V and 1 base at J, leaving 3 bases unmatched. The CDR3 DNA reads TGTGCCAGCAAGCTAGCGGTCCAAGAGACCCAGTACTTC. This encodes CASKLAVQETQYF.

This clone was seen only a few times. This chain joins TRBV12-3 or TRBV12-4 and TRBJ2-7; a weak D match, TRBD1 (5 bases). The V and J ends lost 5 bases and 3 bases respectively, with 8 bases between them. The CDR3 length is 12 residues. This chain's CDR3 is CASSPTGYEQYF. The CDR3 nucleotides read TGTGCCAGCAGTCCCACAGGCTACGAGCAGTACTTC.

Details on this clone: The same CDR3 also results from other DNA sequences found in this sample. This sequence joins TRBV5-1 and TRBJ2-2; possible D gene TRBD2, 5 bases. CDR3 length: 15 amino acids. The ends were cut back, 0 bases at V and 1 base at J, with 7 bases in the middle. Germline loops: CDR1 SGHRS, CDR2 YFSETQ. CDR3 sequence reads: CASSLGGLNTGELFF. The CDR3 DNA sequence: TGCGCCAGCAGCTTGGGCGGGCTGAACACCGGGGAGCTGTTTTTT.

The rearrangement uses TRBV5-6 and TRBJ1-2; no clear D. V was cut by 1 base and J by 0 bases, with 10 bases left in between. Germline V gene lookup returns CDR1 SGHDT and CDR2 YYEEEE. The CDR3 extends over 15 amino acids. This CDR3 reads CASSLRQRANYGYTF. For the CDR3, the DNA is TGTGCCAGCAGCTTGAGGCAGCGAGCTAACTATGGCTACACCTTC.

The chain employs TRBV5-4 and TRBJ1-1; no clear D. The CDR3 extends over 14 amino acids. CDR1 and CDR2 (germline): SGHNT, YYREEE (reference sequence). V shed 4 bases and J shed 7 bases, with 17 bases lying between them. The CDR3 spells CASSAPTIVGEAFF. The DNA for the CDR3 is TGTGCCAGCAGCGCCCCCACGATAGTGGGTGAAGCTTTCTTT.

The chain combines TRBV29-1 with TRBJ1-2, with TRBD1 matching 7 bases. The CDR3 covers 13 residues. Germline V gene lookup returns CDR1 SQVTM and CDR2 ANQGSEA. Trimming removed 2 bases from V and 3 bases from J; junction bases left unmatched: 3. CDR3 amino acids: CSVENRGYYGYTF. DNA for the CDR3: TGCAGCGTTGAAAACAGGGGTTACTATGGCTACACCTTC. Complete variable domain (other parts from reference TRBV29-1 and TRBJ1-2): SAVISQKPSRDICQRGTSLTIQCQVDSQVTMMFWYRQQPGQSLTLIATANQGSEATYESGFVIDKFPISRPNLTFSTLTVSNMSPEDSSIYLCSVENRGYYGYTFGSGTRLTVV.

V usage is TRBV13 and J usage is TRBJ2-7; no reliable D call. Germline CDR1 and CDR2: PRHDT and FYEKMQ (reference sequence). The CDR3 is 12 residues long. V dropped 5 bases and J dropped 9 bases, with 14 bases sitting between them. The CDR3 nucleotides are TGTGCCAGCAGCCAAGAGAGGATCGGGCAGTACTTC. Translated: CASSQERIGQYF.

A word on this clone: In the same sample, other DNA sequences code for this CDR3. The chain recombines TRBV11-2 with TRBJ1-1, with no clear D. The germline CDR1 and CDR2 sequences are SGHAT and FQNNGV. The CDR3 is made up of 13 amino acids. The ends were cut back, 1 base at V and 0 bases at J, with 3 bases in the middle. The CDR3 here is CASSLGLNTEAFF. CDR3 in DNA: TGTGCCAGCAGCTTAGGTCTGAACACTGAAGCTTTCTTT.

V is TRBV4-1 and J is TRBJ1-6, with D hard to call. The CDR3 is 16 amino acids. With 5 bases removed from V and 2 bases from J, the gap between germline ends came to 13 bases. Germline V gene lookup returns CDR1 MGHRA and CDR2 YSYEKL. The CDR3 spells CASSNPGPAYNSPLHF. For the CDR3, the DNA is TGCGCCAGCAGCAACCCGGGCCCAGCCTATAATTCACCCCTCCACTTT.

This rearrangement joins TRBV12-5 to TRBJ1-2; TRBD1 agrees at 8 bases. Per germline, CDR1 LGHNT and CDR2 FRNRAP. With V trimmed by 5 bases and J by 3 bases, 8 bases remained unmatched. The CDR3 covers 15 residues. CDR3 coding DNA: TGTGCTAGTGGTCCCCCCGTGACAGGGGACTATGGCTACACCTTC. It encodes CASGPPVTGDYGYTF.

This chain links TRBV6-1 with TRBJ1-2; no clear D gene. Germline V gives CDR1 MNHNS, CDR2 SASEGT. V was shortened by 4 bases and J by 1 base, with 7 bases between the two germline ends. The CDR3 contains 13 residues. CDR3 protein: CASSVADNYGYTF. CDR3 nucleotides: TGTGCCAGCAGTGTAGCAGATAACTATGGCTACACCTTC.

The chain combines TRBV3-1 (or the pseudogene TRBV3-2) with TRBJ2-1, with 12 bases lining up with TRBD2. Trimming removed 0 bases from V and 9 bases from J; junction bases left unmatched: 6. This CDR3 region has 16 residues. The germline gives CDR1 LGHDT, CDR2 YNNKEL (reference sequence). This chain's CDR3 is CASSQDPSGRASEQFF. Here the CDR3 DNA reads TGTGCCAGCAGCCAAGATCCTAGCGGGAGGGCCAGTGAGCAGTTCTTC.

This rearrangement joins TRBV7-8 to TRBJ1-5; D might be TRBD1 (6 bases). CDR3 size: 15 residues. Looked up from germline, CDR1 is SGHVS and CDR2 is FQNEAQ. The V end was cut by 5 bases, the J end by 0 bases, with 11 bases between. DNA of the CDR3: TGTGCCAGCAGCCCCCAGGGGTTTAGCAATCAGCCCCAGCATTTT. This encodes CASSPQGFSNQPQHF.

This chain links TRBV5-4 with TRBJ1-1; tentatively, D is TRBD1 (5 bases). Trimming cost V 0 bases and J 1 base, with 13 bases left between them. The CDR3 spans 16 residues. CDR1 is SGHNT and CDR2 is YYREEE in the germline V gene (reference sequence). CDR3 DNA sequence: TGTGCCAGCAGCTTGGCCCAGGGATCATCGAACACTGAAGCTTTCTTT. Translating gives CASSLAQGSSNTEAFF.

This clone was seen a handful of times. The chain links TRBV28 to TRBJ2-6; 8 positions agree with TRBD1. V was clipped by 6 bases and J by 0 bases; unmatched bases: 4. The CDR3 extends over 16 amino acids. CDR1 is MDHEN, CDR2 SYDVKM, per germline. For the CDR3, the DNA is TGTGCCAGCAGCCAGGGGGCGATCTCTGGGGCCAACGTCCTGACTTTC. This sequence encodes CASSQGAISGANVLTF.

The chain links TRBV11-3 to TRBJ2-2, with D perhaps TRBD2 (6 bases). CDR1 SGHNT and CDR2 YENEEA come from the germline V gene. V lost 5 bases to trimming and J lost 1 base, with 17 bases between them. The CDR3 loop spans 17 amino acids. CDR3 DNA sequence: TGTGCCAGCAGCCCCCGCGGGACTGGCTTGAACACCGGGGAGCTGTTTTTT. Translation gives CASSPRGTGLNTGELFF. Supplemented by reference TRBV11-3 and TRBJ2-2, the full variable domain reads EAGVVQSPRYKIIEKKQPVAFWCNPISGHNTLYWYLQNLGQGPELLIRYENEEAVDDSQLPKDRFSAERLKGVDSTLKIQPAELGDSAVYLCASSPRGTGLNTGELFFGEGSRLTVL.

The rearrangement uses TRBV18 and TRBJ1-5; possibly TRBD1 for D (5 bases). The CDR3 spans 16 residues. V was clipped by 3 bases and J by 5 bases, with 17 bases between them. Germline V lookup: CDR1 KGHSH, CDR2 LQKENI. The CDR3 DNA reads TGTGCCAGCTCACCTTATAAGGGCCTAGGGGATCAGCCCCAGCATTTT. Translating it yields CASSPYKGLGDQPQHF.

The chain uses TRBV30 and TRBJ1-4; 9 bases are a match to TRBD1. In germline, CDR1 is GTSNPN, CDR2 SVGIG (reference sequence). Germline trimming cut 5 bases from V and 5 bases from J; bases unmatched to any gene: 12. CDR3 length equals 16 residues. CDR3 protein: CAWDLLRGQGNEKLFF. CDR3 sequence (DNA): TGTGCCTGGGATCTACTTCGCGGACAGGGGAATGAAAAACTGTTTTTT.

The CDR3 region is CARSLSPPAETSTDTQYF. Here the CDR3 DNA reads TGTGCCAGAAGCTTGTCACCCCCCGCGGAGACTAGCACAGATACGCAGTATTTT. V gene TRBV5-3 combines with J gene TRBJ2-3; D is unclear. TRBV5-3 is an ORF for which the function is uncertain. There are 18 residues in the CDR3. Trimming took 1 base from V and 0 from J, leaving 18 bases between them.

The chain links TRBV6-2 or TRBV6-3 to TRBJ2-7; D unresolved. Looked up from germline, CDR1 is MNHEY and CDR2 is SVGEGT. V was pared by 6 bases and J by 2 bases, with 14 bases between. The CDR3 consists of 14 residues. CDR3 DNA: TGTGCCAGCAGCCGGACGGTTCCCACCTACGAGCAGTACTTC. Translated: CASSRTVPTYEQYF.

The gene calls are TRBV11-2 and TRBJ2-5; 8 nucleotides line up with TRBD1. The CDR3 sequence is 14 residues long. Germline V gene data show CDR1 as SGHAT and CDR2 as FQNNGV. The trim removed 1 base at V and 5 bases at J, leaving 3 bases unmatched. The CDR3 nucleotides are TGTGCCAGCAGCTTAGGGACAGGGTACGAGACCCAGTACTTC. Its translation is CASSLGTGYETQYF. Full variable domain (missing parts from reference TRBV11-2 and TRBJ2-5): EAGVAQSPRYKIIEKRQSVAFWCNPISGHATLYWYQQILGQGPKLLIQFQNNGVVDDSQLPKDRFSAERLKGVDSTLKIQPAKLEDSAVYLCASSLGTGYETQYFGPGTRLLVL.

The V call is TRBV14, the J call TRBJ1-3; D call uncertain. The germline gives CDR1 SGHDN, CDR2 FVKESK. Trimming stripped 0 bases from V and 8 bases from J, with 11 bases between. This CDR3 region has 14 residues. In nucleotides, the CDR3 is TGTGCCAGCAGCCAAGATCCAGTCATTGACACCATATATTTT. It specifies CASSQDPVIDTIYF.